One and the same sample provided the 15 T cell receptor beta chains below, sequenced in a study of T cell responses to AZD1222 COVID-19 vaccine. Only in-frame clones appear in the TCRdb table, and some are missing; sequencing was by immunoSEQ multiplex PCR. The table has approximately 160,000 clones, 90% seen once. The specimen comprised peripheral blood, sampled on day 0 of AZD1222 vaccination. These receptors were collected from an adult in good health.

The chain carries TRBV2 and TRBJ2-3, with unresolved D. From germline, CDR1 is SNHLY and CDR2 FYNNEI. The CDR3 is 15 residues long. Trimming took 2 bases from V and 0 from J, leaving 9 bases between them. The CDR3 nucleotides are TGTGCCAGCAGTGAACGGCGAGCTAGCACAGATACGCAGTATTTT. Amino acids: CASSERRASTDTQYF.

In this sample, this clone turned up once. The chain has TRBV29-1 and TRBJ1-1; weak D call: TRBD1 (6 bases). The CDR3 is 10 residues long. The germline V gene has CDR1 SQVTM and CDR2 ANQGSEA. The germline V and J ends were trimmed by 4 bases and 7 bases, with 7 bases remaining between them. The CDR3 is CSVADSEAFF. The CDR3 DNA follows: TGCAGCGTTGCGGACAGTGAAGCTTTCTTT.

The CDR3 nucleotides are TGTGCCTGGACCCCCCAGCCGGAGTTATACAGAAACACCATATATTTT. It translates to CAWTPQPELYRNTIYF. This rearrangement joins TRBV30 to TRBJ1-3; D ambiguous. Germline V CDR1 and CDR2: GTSNPN, SVGIG (reference sequence). The CDR3 consists of 16 residues. V was trimmed by 4 bases and J by 5 bases, leaving 21 bases between them.

This rearrangement joins TRBV29-1 to TRBJ1-1; TRBD1 is a possible D gene (6 bases). There are 13 residues in the CDR3. Trimming removed 8 bases at V and 5 bases at J, with 18 bases between. Per germline, CDR1 SQVTM and CDR2 ANQGSEA. The CDR3 loop is CSTRDTRGTEAFF. The CDR3 region has the DNA TGCAGCACCCGGGACACCCGGGGGACTGAAGCTTTCTTT.

The chain is built from TRBV5-4 and TRBJ1-2; tentatively, D is TRBD1 (6 bases). Germline V gives CDR1 SGHNT, CDR2 YYREEE (reference sequence). This CDR3 comprises 15 residues. Trimming cost V 4 bases and J 5 bases, with 18 bases left between them. The CDR3 DNA sequence: TGTGCCAGCAGCCAAGTCGAGACAGGCACATATGGCTACACCTTC. Residues: CASSQVETGTYGYTF.

The rearrangement joins TRBV5-1 to TRBJ2-1; TRBD2 aligns across 12 bases. The CDR3 loop spans 17 amino acids. J lost 5 bases, V lost 4 bases, and 10 bases had no gene match. Germline assignment: CDR1 SGHRS and CDR2 YFSETQ. In DNA, the CDR3 is TGCGCCAGCAGCCCCCCGCCGGGACTAGCGGGCGACAATGAGCAGTTCTTC. Its protein product is CASSPPPGLAGDNEQFF.

The chain carries TRBV5-1 and TRBJ2-5, with D maybe TRBD1 (6 bases). The germline V gene encodes CDR1 SGHRS and CDR2 YFSETQ. Trimming stripped 0 bases from V and 4 bases from J, with 13 bases between. There are 15 residues in the CDR3. CDR3 sequence reads: CASSLDGTNRETQYF. In DNA, the CDR3 is TGCGCCAGCAGCTTGGACGGGACAAATCGAGAGACCCAGTACTTC.

J is TRBJ2-1 and V is TRBV11-2; 9 positions match TRBD1. The CDR3 length is 14 residues. Germline assignment: CDR1 SGHAT and CDR2 FQNNGV. With V trimmed by 6 bases and J by 5 bases, 5 bases remained unmatched. The DNA for the CDR3 is TGTGCCAGCAGAAGGACAGGGGTCAACAATGAGCAGTTCTTC. Residues: CASRRTGVNNEQFF.

The chain employs TRBV6-5 and TRBJ1-3; 8 nucleotides line up with TRBD1. CDR3 length: 14 residues. Germline lookup yields CDR1 MNHEY and CDR2 SVGAGI. J was trimmed by 2 bases and V by 5 bases; bases with no gene match: 2. The CDR3 coding sequence is TGTGCCAGCAGTCGCAGGGGGCCTGGAAACACCATATATTTT. Protein product: CASSRRGPGNTIYF.

The rearrangement links TRBV6-1 to TRBJ2-7; tentatively, D is TRBD1 (6 bases). The CDR3 covers 13 residues. Germline V gene lookup returns CDR1 MNHNS and CDR2 SASEGT. V was clipped by 2 bases and J by 9 bases, with 14 bases between them. For the CDR3, the DNA is TGTGCCAGCAGTGAAAAATCAGGGGCTTCGCAGTACTTC. This sequence encodes CASSEKSGASQYF.

The J gene is TRBJ2-7, the V gene TRBV6-5; TRBD2 matches 7 bases. Trimming removed 8 bases from V and 3 bases from J; junction bases left unmatched: 10. The CDR3 has 14 amino acids. The germline CDR1 and CDR2 sequences are MNHEY and SVGAGI. Here the CDR3 DNA reads TGTGCCAGCGGAATGGCCCGCGGGGGCTACGAGCAGTACTTC. Protein product: CASGMARGGYEQYF.

This clone was detected once. CDR3 nucleotides: TGCGCCAGCAGCCTTGGACAGGGAGGGACTGAAGCTTTCTTT. The encoded protein is CASSLGQGGTEAFF. This chain uses TRBV4-1 with TRBJ1-1; 8 bases fit TRBD1. CDR1 and CDR2 from the germline V gene are MGHRA and YSYEKL. CDR3 size: 14 residues. The J segment lost 5 bases and the V segment lost 4 bases, leaving 6 bases of the junction unmatched.

V gene TRBV27 combines with J gene TRBJ1-1, with D uncertain. Trimming took off 2 bases at V and 1 base at J, with 5 bases between the two ends. Looked up from germline, CDR1 is MNHEY and CDR2 is SMNVEV (reference sequence). The CDR3 has 13 amino acids. The CDR3 nucleotides read TGTGCCAGCAGTTTAAGGGCGAACACTGAAGCTTTCTTT. Protein: CASSLRANTEAFF.

This clone was found a few times. This sequence joins TRBV7-3 and TRBJ1-2; the match to TRBD1 covers 12 bases. This CDR3 comprises 16 residues. CDR1 and CDR2 from the germline V gene are SGHTA and FQGTGA. Losses at the gene ends were 5 bases for V and 8 bases for J; bases not matched to a gene: 12. CDR3 DNA: TGTGCCAGCAGCCCCTCTGCAGGGACAGGGGGCCGAGGCTACACCTTC. It is translated as CASSPSAGTGGRGYTF.

The chain links TRBV18 to TRBJ2-5, with D unresolved. V lost 4 bases, J lost 5 bases, and 11 bases lay in between. CDR1 KGHSH and CDR2 LQKENI come from the germline V gene. The CDR3 runs 13 residues. The CDR3 nucleotides are TGTGCCAGCTCACTACAGAGGAGTGAGACCCAGTACTTC. Encoded protein: CASSLQRSETQYF.